The source of this T cell receptor beta chain is a study of blood T cell repertoires in COVID-19. The sample holds a few counts of this clone. This table comes from immunoSEQ multiplex PCR, and its TCRdb copy is limited to in-frame clones, with some not included. The table shows some 200,000 clones, with around 85% occurring only once. CDR1 is LNHDA and CDR2 is SQIVND in the germline V gene (reference sequence). This CDR3 is 13 amino acids long. Germline trimming cut 4 bases from V and 7 bases from J; bases unmatched to any gene: 3. The sample comprised peripheral blood. The gene calls are TRBV19 and TRBJ1-1, with 10 bases aligning to TRBD1. The TCR sequence derives from a woman of 80 years or more with acute or convalescent COVID-19. The CDR3 nucleotides read TGTGCCAGTAGTACCCGGACAGGGGGTGAAGCTTTCTTT. Amino acids: CASSTRTGGEAFF.